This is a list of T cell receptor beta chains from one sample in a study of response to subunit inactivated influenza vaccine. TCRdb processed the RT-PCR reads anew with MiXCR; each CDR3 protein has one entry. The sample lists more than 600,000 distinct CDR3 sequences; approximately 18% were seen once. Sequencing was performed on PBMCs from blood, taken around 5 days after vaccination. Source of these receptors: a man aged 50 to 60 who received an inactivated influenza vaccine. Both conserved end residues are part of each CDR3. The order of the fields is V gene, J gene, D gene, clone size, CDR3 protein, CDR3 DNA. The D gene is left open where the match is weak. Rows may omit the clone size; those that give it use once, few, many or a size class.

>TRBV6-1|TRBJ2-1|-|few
CASCRGTHGNEQFF
TGTGCCAGCTGTCGAGGGACGCATGGCAATGAGCAGTTCTTC
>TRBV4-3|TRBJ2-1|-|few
CASSQEFRENEQFF
TGCGCCAGCAGCCAAGAATTTAGGGAGAATGAGCAGTTCTTC
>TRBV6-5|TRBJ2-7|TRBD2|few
CASSYSISGASYEQYF
TGTGCCAGCAGTTACTCGATTAGCGGGGCCTCCTACGAGCAGTACTTC
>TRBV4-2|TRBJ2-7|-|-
CASSPGLPCEQYF
TGTGCCAGCAGCCCCGGGCTCCCCTGCGAGCAGTACTTC
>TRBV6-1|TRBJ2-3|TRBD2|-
CASRDLGGTDTQYF
TGTGCCAGCAGGGACCTGGGAGGGACAGATACGCAGTATTTT
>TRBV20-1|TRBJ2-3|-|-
CSASRGPRGTDTQYF
TGCAGTGCTAGTCGCGGACCTAGGGGCACAGATACGCAGTATTTT
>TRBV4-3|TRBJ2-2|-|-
CASSHKTGLGYTGELFF
TGCGCCAGCAGCCACAAGACAGGTCTCGGATACACCGGGGAGCTGTTTTTT
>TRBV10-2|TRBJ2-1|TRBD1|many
CASRNGQGGDEQFF
TGCGCCAGCAGGAACGGACAGGGCGGGGATGAGCAGTTCTTC
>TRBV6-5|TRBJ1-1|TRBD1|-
CASSSKTGGPLNTEAFF
TGTGCCAGCAGTTCCAAGACAGGGGGTCCCCTTAACACTGAAGCTTTCTTT
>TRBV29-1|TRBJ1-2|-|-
CSVGGGSYGYTF
TGCAGCGTTGGGGGCGGATCCTATGGCTACACCTTC
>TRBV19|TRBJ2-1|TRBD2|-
CASNQAGGLGEQFF
TGTGCCAGTAACCAAGCGGGGGGTCTCGGTGAGCAGTTCTTC